These 29 T cell receptor beta chains were sequenced from one sample in a study of blood T cells in healthy people across ages. The second PCR ran 7 to 11 cycles with a sample-barcoded 5' primer and J-beta primers. TCRdb re-called the 5' RACE reads with MiXCR, one entry per CDR3 protein. This table holds fewer than 900,000 distinct CDR3 sequences, around 40% found once. The sequenced material came from blood. The receptors derive from a woman in her sixties in good health.

This clonotype was recorded at least ten times. The chain has TRBV12-3 or TRBV12-4 and TRBJ2-7; possibly TRBD2 for D (6 bases). V was cut by 4 bases and J by 5 bases, with 9 bases left in between. The CDR3 is 12 amino acids. The CDR3 region is CASSWRAHEQYF. CDR3 nucleotides: TGTGCCAGCAGTTGGAGGGCCCACGAGCAGTACTTC.

This chain connects TRBV6-6 to TRBJ1-2; D is uncertain. With 7 bases removed from V and 4 bases from J, the gap between germline ends came to 13 bases. Germline assignment: CDR1 MNHNY and CDR2 SVGAGI (reference sequence). This CDR3 has 13 residues. The CDR3 loop reads CASNQDSAYGYTF. CDR3 in DNA: TGTGCCAGCAACCAGGATTCGGCCTATGGCTACACCTTC.

This chain uses TRBV20-1 with TRBJ2-5, with 11 bases aligning to TRBD2. The ends lost 4 bases at V and 4 bases at J; junction bases unmatched: 5. Germline V gives CDR1 DFQATT, CDR2 SNEGSKA (reference sequence). CDR3 length: 14 amino acids. The CDR3 DNA sequence: TGCAGTGCTACGGTAGCGGGGGGGCGAGAGACCCAGTACTTC. This sequence encodes CSATVAGGRETQYF.

The rearrangement links TRBV6-5 to TRBJ1-4; D is undetermined. The CDR3 has 15 amino acids. Trimming removed 6 bases from V and 0 bases from J, with 11 bases in between. Looked up from germline, CDR1 is MNHEY and CDR2 is SVGAGI. In DNA, the CDR3 is TGTGCCAGCAGCCTCCGGGGATCAACTAATGAAAAACTGTTTTTT. Protein product: CASSLRGSTNEKLFF.

This clonotype was observed a single time. The chain uses TRBV30 and TRBJ1-1; D possibly corresponds to TRBD1 (5 bases). The V end was cut by 1 base, the J end by 6 bases, with 12 bases between. This CDR3 comprises 13 residues. The germline gives CDR1 GTSNPN, CDR2 SVGIG (reference sequence). CDR3 protein: CAWSEQGGPEAFF. CDR3 DNA sequence: TGTGCCTGGAGTGAGCAGGGTGGGCCTGAAGCTTTCTTT.

V gene TRBV20-1 combines with J gene TRBJ1-5, with 7 bases identical to TRBD1. Trimming took 4 bases from V and 4 from J; bases not matched to a gene: 7. The CDR3 covers 14 residues. Germline V gives CDR1 DFQATT, CDR2 SNEGSKA (reference sequence). The CDR3 DNA reads TGCAGTGCTACGGACAGGCGGTTAAATCAGCCCCAGCATTTT. It codes for CSATDRRLNQPQHF.

This clonotype was observed at least ten times. The chain combines TRBV29-1 with TRBJ2-7; 9 positions agree with TRBD1. Germline V gives CDR1 SQVTM, CDR2 ANQGSEA. V trimming: 3 bases; J trimming: 6 bases; junction bases outside the gene matches: 6. This CDR3 is built from 13 residues. The CDR3, as DNA: TGCAGCGTTGAGGCGGGACAGGGAGTCGAGCAGTACTTC. It yields the protein CSVEAGQGVEQYF.

This clonotype occurred a few times. CDR3: CASSPSSSAKTQYF. The CDR3, as DNA: TGTGCCAGCAGTCCTTCGTCTAGCGCGAAGACCCAGTACTTC. V usage is TRBV6-5 and J usage is TRBJ2-5, with D possibly TRBD2 on 6 matching bases. Germline values: CDR1 MNHEY, CDR2 SVGAGI. Trimming pared 5 bases from V and 6 bases from J, leaving 16 bases between. The CDR3 is made up of 14 amino acids.

This clonotype was seen only a few times. The chain recombines TRBV20-1 with TRBJ2-7; tentative D call: TRBD2 (6 bases). Deletions cut 0 bases from V and 6 bases from J, with 9 bases between. Germline V lookup: CDR1 DFQATT, CDR2 SNEGSKA (reference sequence). There are 12 residues in the CDR3. In DNA form, the CDR3 reads TGCAGTGCTAGAGATAGGAGGGTCGAGCAGTACTTC. It encodes CSARDRRVEQYF.

The table lists this clonotype with a few counts. The gene calls are TRBV11-2 and TRBJ2-7; perhaps TRBD1 as D (8 bases). The DNA end favors TRBJ2-5, so the J call may be wrong. Per the germline V gene, CDR1 is SGHAT and CDR2 is FQNNGV. The CDR3 spans 15 residues. The CDR3 coding sequence is TGTGCCAGCAGCACACGGACAGGGAGGGAGAAGACCCAGTACTTC. Protein product: CASSTRTGREKTQYF.

The chain couples TRBV20-1 to TRBJ2-3; 9 nucleotides align to TRBD2. V was clipped by 5 bases and J by 7 bases; unmatched bases: 10. There are 14 residues in the CDR3. Germline lookup yields CDR1 DFQATT and CDR2 SNEGSKA (reference sequence). CDR3 residues: CSAYLGTSMNTQYF. Written as DNA, the CDR3 is TGCAGTGCTTATTTAGGGACTAGCATGAATACGCAGTATTTT.

The rearrangement uses TRBV2 and TRBJ2-7; 14 bases are shared with TRBD2. Gene TRBJ2-5 matches the end of the DNA better, so the J call may be wrong. CDR3 size: 15 residues. CDR1 and CDR2 (germline): SNHLY, FYNNEI. The CDR3 spells CASSRGTSGGETQYF. For the CDR3, the DNA is TGTGCCAGCAGCCGCGGGACTAGCGGGGGAGAGACCCAGTACTTC.

This sequence joins TRBV12-3 or TRBV12-4 and TRBJ1-2, with D hard to call. The CDR3 length is 13 residues. Trimming took off 5 bases at V and 3 bases at J, with 10 bases between the two ends. The CDR3 region is CASSPQDYYGYTF. In DNA form, the CDR3 reads TGTGCCAGCAGTCCCCAGGACTACTATGGCTACACCTTC.

The genes are TRBV6-1 and TRBJ2-3; D not resolved. The germline V and J ends were trimmed by 2 bases and 2 bases, with 8 bases remaining between them. The length of the CDR3 is 14 residues. The germline V gene has CDR1 MNHNS and CDR2 SASEGT. This CDR3 is CASSELQATDTQYF. The DNA for the CDR3 is TGTGCCAGCAGTGAACTCCAGGCCACAGATACGCAGTATTTT.

The V gene is TRBV29-1, the J gene TRBJ2-1; D not resolved. The CDR3 contains 13 residues. The V end lost 3 bases, the J end lost 10 bases, and 16 bases lay between the germline ends. Germline V gene data show CDR1 as SQVTM and CDR2 as ANQGSEA. CDR3 sequence reads: CSVDKNPGWEQFF. The DNA of the CDR3 is TGCAGCGTTGATAAAAACCCCGGGTGGGAGCAGTTCTTC.

The chain couples TRBV14 to TRBJ2-5; 7 positions agree with TRBD1. With 3 bases clipped from V and 7 bases from J, the junction kept 5 bases outside the gene matches. The CDR3 sequence is 13 residues long. The germline gives CDR1 SGHDN, CDR2 FVKESK. The CDR3 sequence: CASSQDRSGTQYF. CDR3 DNA sequence: TGTGCCAGCAGCCAGGACAGGTCCGGGACCCAGTACTTC.

This clonotype was detected a few times. The V and J genes are TRBV18 and TRBJ1-6; perhaps TRBD1 as D (5 bases). V gave up 3 bases and J gave up 9 bases, with 12 bases separating them. Germline V gives CDR1 KGHSH, CDR2 LQKENI. The CDR3 consists of 14 residues. CDR3 DNA sequence: TGTGCCAGCTCACCCTCGACGGGGCCTTCACCCCTCCACTTT. Its protein is CASSPSTGPSPLHF.

J is TRBJ2-1 and V is TRBV2; D gene ambiguous. The J call is doubtful: the DNA matches TRBJ2-7 better. Germline assignment: CDR1 SNHLY and CDR2 FYNNEI. The CDR3 sequence is 14 residues long. The CDR3 spells CASRESVPYNEQYF. For the CDR3, the DNA is TGTGCCAGCAGGGAGAGCGTCCCCTACAATGAGCAGTACTTC.

This chain joins TRBV4-3 and TRBJ2-1; 15 positions agree with TRBD2. V gave up 2 bases and J gave up 9 bases; unmatched junction bases: 2. The CDR3 consists of 15 residues. The V gene's germline CDR1 is LGHNA and CDR2 YSLEER. The CDR3: CASSQQGLAGGEQFF. CDR3 DNA: TGCGCCAGCAGCCAACAGGGACTAGCGGGAGGTGAGCAGTTCTTC.

Notes on this clonotype: This may be a read error: a much more frequent sequence differs by one nucleotide. The chain joins TRBV7-2 to TRBJ2-3, with unresolved D. The germline V gene has CDR1 SGHTA and CDR2 FQGNSA. CDR3 length: 14 residues. This chain's CDR3 is CACSLSFHQDTQYF. The CDR3 nucleotides are TGTGCCTGCAGCTTGTCGTTCCATCAAGATACGCAGTATTTT.

A note on this clonotype: This clone may be a read error of a much larger clone one base away. The chain couples TRBV3-1 to TRBJ2-1; tentatively, D is TRBD2 (5 bases). The germline gives CDR1 LGHDT, CDR2 YNNKEL (reference sequence). Trimming stripped 6 bases from V and 6 bases from J, with 30 bases between. The CDR3 spans 19 residues. CDR3 in DNA: TGTGCCAGCAGACCGACGGGAACTGGCGCTTCTCCCCCTAGCAATGAGCAGTTCTTC. It encodes CASRPTGTGASPPSNEQFF.

The CDR3 is CASSLSMAYNFYEQYF. CDR3 in DNA: TGTGCCAGCAGTTTATCAATGGCCTATAATTTCTACGAGCAGTACTTC. The J gene is TRBJ2-7, the V gene TRBV27, with no clear D. The CDR3 length is 16 residues. Trimming shortened V by 0 bases and J by 3 bases, and 15 bases separated the two germline ends. Germline CDR1 reads MNHEY; CDR2 reads SMNVEV (reference sequence).

This clonotype was detected only a few times. The chain combines TRBV29-1 with TRBJ2-5, with TRBD2 matching over 8 bases. CDR1 is SQVTM, CDR2 ANQGSEA, per germline. V lost 4 bases, J lost 2 bases, and 3 bases stayed unmatched. The CDR3 has 13 residues. CDR3 bases: TGCAGCGTTGCCGGGGGGGCGCAAGAGACCCAGTACTTC. This translates into CSVAGGAQETQYF.

The rearrangement links TRBV12-5 to TRBJ2-1, with D perhaps matching TRBD2 (6 bases). Germline V gene lookup returns CDR1 LGHNT and CDR2 FRNRAP. Between the trimmed V and J ends, which lost 5 bases and 7 bases, there was a span of 15 bases. There are 14 residues in the CDR3. This chain's CDR3 is CASGQAGGVNEQFF. Here the CDR3 DNA reads TGTGCTAGTGGTCAGGCTGGCGGGGTTAATGAGCAGTTCTTC.

The chain couples TRBV6-5 to TRBJ2-2, with TRBD2 as a possible D gene (5 bases). The CDR3 runs to 14 residues. Trimming removed 7 bases at V and 7 bases at J, with 16 bases between. Germline CDR1 is MNHEY and CDR2 is SVGAGI. The CDR3 here is CASKGVVGIGELFF. The CDR3 DNA reads TGTGCCAGCAAGGGAGTAGTGGGCATCGGGGAGCTGTTTTTT.

Notes on this clonotype: A much more abundant neighbour one base away suggests this may be a read error. V usage is TRBV20-1 and J usage is TRBJ2-7, with D possibly TRBD2 on 6 matching bases. The ends were cut back, 6 bases at V and 6 bases at J, with 21 bases in the middle. Germline CDR1 is DFQATT and CDR2 is SNEGSKA (reference sequence). The CDR3 extends over 14 amino acids. The CDR3 sequence: CSAPSEGRGPEQYF. The CDR3 nucleotides read TGCAGTGCCCCTTCGGAGGGTCGAGGACCCGAGCAGTACTTC.

The CDR3 is CASSAVQGYEQYF. DNA of the CDR3: TGTGCCAGCAGTGCCGTTCAGGGATACGAGCAGTACTTC. V gene TRBV6-6 combines with J gene TRBJ2-7; TRBD1 is a possible D gene (5 bases). The CDR3 extends over 13 amino acids. The germline CDR1 and CDR2 sequences are MNHNY and SVGAGI (reference sequence). V lost 5 bases to trimming and J lost 4 bases, with 12 bases between them.

Regarding this clonotype: This may be a read error, as it is one base from a much larger clone. The CDR3 sequence is CAGSQIAGAVEETQYF. DNA for the CDR3: TGTGCCGGCAGCCAAATAGCGGGGGCCGTAGAAGAGACCCAGTACTTC. V is TRBV4-2 and J is TRBJ2-5; TRBD2 matches 9 bases. Germline-derived CDR1 and CDR2 are LGHNA and YNFKEQ. The CDR3 extends over 16 amino acids.

J is TRBJ1-6 and V is TRBV20-1; unclear D gene. CDR3 length equals 15 residues. V lost 1 base and J lost 12, with 19 bases in between. Germline loops: CDR1 DFQATT, CDR2 SNEGSKA (reference sequence). CDR3 in DNA: TGCAGTGCTAGAGGTCAGAGCGGAGTAGGGAAACCCCTCCACTTT. Protein product: CSARGQSGVGKPLHF.